This T cell receptor beta chain is from a study of blood T cells in healthy people across ages. The germline V gene has CDR1 LGHNA and CDR2 YNFKEQ. This CDR3 has 14 amino acids. Trimming cost V 0 bases and J 3 bases, with 9 bases left between them. It was with a sample-barcoded 5' primer and a J-beta primer mix that a second PCR of about 6 to 11 cycles was run. TCRdb itself ran the 5' RACE reads through MiXCR, one entry per CDR3 protein. This sample yields more than 700,000 distinct CDR3 sequences, of which roughly 53% are seen a single time; around 41% belongs to the top ten. Sequencing input: blood. This clonotype originated in an elderly man in good health. This chain uses TRBV4-2 with TRBJ2-7; D not certain. The CDR3 spells CASSQDLASYEQYF. Here the CDR3 DNA reads TGTGCCAGCAGCCAAGATCTGGCCAGCTACGAGCAGTACTTC.